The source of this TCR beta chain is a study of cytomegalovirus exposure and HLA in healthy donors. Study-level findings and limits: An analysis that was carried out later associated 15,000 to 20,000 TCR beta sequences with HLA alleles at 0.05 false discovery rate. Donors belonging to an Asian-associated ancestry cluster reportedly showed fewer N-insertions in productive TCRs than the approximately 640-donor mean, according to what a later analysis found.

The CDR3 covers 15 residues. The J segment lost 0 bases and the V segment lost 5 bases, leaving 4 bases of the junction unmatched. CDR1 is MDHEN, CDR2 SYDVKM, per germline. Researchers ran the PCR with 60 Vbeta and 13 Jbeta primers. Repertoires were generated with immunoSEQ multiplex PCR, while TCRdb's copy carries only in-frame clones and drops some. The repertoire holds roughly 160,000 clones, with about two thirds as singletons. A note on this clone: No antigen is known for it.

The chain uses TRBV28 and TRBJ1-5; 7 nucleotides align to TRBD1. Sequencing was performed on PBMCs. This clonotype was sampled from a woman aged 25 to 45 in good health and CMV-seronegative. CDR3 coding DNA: TGTGCCAGCAGTACGGGACAGTTTAGCAATCAGCCCCAGCATTTT. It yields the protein CASSTGQFSNQPQHF. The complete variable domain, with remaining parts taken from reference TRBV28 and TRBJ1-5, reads DVKVTQSSRYLVKRTGEKVFLECVQDMDHENMFWYRQDPGLGLRLIYFSYDVKMKEKGDIPEGYSVSREKKERFSLILESASTNQTSMYLCASSTGQFSNQPQHFGDGTRLSIL.